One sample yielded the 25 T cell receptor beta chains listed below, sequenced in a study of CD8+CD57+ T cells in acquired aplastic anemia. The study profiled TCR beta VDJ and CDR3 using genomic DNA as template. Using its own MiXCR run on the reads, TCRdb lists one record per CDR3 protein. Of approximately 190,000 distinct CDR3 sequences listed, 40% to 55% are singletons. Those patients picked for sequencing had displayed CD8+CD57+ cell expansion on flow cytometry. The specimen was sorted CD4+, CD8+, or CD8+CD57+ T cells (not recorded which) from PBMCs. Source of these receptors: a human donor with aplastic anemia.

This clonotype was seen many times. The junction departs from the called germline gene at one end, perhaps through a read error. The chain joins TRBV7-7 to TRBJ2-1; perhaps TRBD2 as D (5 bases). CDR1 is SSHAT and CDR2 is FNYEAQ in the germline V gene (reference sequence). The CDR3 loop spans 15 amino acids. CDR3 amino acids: CASSLGSGQYHEQFF. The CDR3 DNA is TGTGCTAGCAGCTTGGGAAGCGGCCAGTACCATGAGCAGTTCTTC.

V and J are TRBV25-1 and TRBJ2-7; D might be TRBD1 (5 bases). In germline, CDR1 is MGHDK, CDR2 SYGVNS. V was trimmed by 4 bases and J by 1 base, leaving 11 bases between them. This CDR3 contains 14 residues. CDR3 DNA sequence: TGTGCCAGCAGTGGGTTGACAGCTTCCTACGAGCAGTACTTC. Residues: CASSGLTASYEQYF.

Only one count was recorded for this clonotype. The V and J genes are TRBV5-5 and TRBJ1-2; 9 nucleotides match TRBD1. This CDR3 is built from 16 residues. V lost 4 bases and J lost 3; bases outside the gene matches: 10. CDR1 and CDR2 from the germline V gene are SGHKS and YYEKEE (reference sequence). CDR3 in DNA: TGTGCCAGCAGCAAAATACCGGGACAGGGAGACTATGGCTACACCTTC. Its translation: CASSKIPGQGDYGYTF.

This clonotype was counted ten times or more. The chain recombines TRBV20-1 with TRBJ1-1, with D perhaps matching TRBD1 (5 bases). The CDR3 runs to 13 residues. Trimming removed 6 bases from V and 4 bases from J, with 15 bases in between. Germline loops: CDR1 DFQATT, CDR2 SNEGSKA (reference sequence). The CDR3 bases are TGCAGTGCCCTAGCCCCGGGGGGCACTGAAGCTTTCTTT. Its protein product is CSALAPGGTEAFF.

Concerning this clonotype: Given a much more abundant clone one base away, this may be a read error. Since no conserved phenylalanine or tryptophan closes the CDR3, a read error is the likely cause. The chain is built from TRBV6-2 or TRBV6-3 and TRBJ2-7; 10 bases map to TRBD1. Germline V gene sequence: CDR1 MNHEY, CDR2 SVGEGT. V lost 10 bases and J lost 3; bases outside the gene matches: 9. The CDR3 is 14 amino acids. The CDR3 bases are TGTGCCACGGAAACGGGACAGGGGATCTACGAGCAGTACCTC. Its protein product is CATETGQGIYEQYL.

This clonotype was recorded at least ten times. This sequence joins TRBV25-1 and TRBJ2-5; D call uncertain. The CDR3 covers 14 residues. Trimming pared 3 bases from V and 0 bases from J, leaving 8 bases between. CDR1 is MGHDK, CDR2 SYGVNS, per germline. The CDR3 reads CASSEGSYQETQYF. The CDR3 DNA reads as TGTGCCAGCAGTGAGGGATCGTACCAAGAGACCCAGTACTTC.

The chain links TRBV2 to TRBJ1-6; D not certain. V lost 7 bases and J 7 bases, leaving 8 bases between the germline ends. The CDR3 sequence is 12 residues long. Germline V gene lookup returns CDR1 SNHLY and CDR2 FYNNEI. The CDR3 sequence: CASTSLNSPLHF. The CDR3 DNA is TGTGCCAGCACCTCTTTAAATTCACCCCTCCACTTT. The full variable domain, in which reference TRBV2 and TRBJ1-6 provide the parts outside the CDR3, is EPEVTQTPSHQVTQMGQEVILRCVPISNHLYFYWYRQILGQKVEFLVSFYNNEISEKSEIFDDQFSVERPDGSNFTLKIRSTKLEDSAMYFCASTSLNSPLHFGNGTRLTVT.

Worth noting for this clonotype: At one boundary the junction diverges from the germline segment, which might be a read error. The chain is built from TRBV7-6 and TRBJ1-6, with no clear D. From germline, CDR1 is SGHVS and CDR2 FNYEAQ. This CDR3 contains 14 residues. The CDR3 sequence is CTSSISDYNSPLHF. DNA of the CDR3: TGTACCAGCAGCATCAGCGACTATAATTCACCCCTCCACTTT.

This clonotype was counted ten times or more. The CDR3 bases are TGCGCCAGCAGCATCAGTAAAGTCGAGACCCAGTACTTC. Translated, it gives CASSISKVETQYF. The chain is built from TRBV5-1 and TRBJ2-5; D is unresolved. Germline V lookup: CDR1 SGHRS, CDR2 YFSETQ. This CDR3 contains 13 residues. Trimming pared 4 bases from V and 5 bases from J, leaving 12 bases between.

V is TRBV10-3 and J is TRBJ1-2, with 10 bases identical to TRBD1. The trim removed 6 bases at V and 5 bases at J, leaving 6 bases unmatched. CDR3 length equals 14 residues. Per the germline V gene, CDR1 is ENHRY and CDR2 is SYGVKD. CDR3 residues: CAIRSRTGGYGYTF. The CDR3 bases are TGTGCCATCAGGAGTCGGACAGGGGGGTATGGCTACACCTTC.

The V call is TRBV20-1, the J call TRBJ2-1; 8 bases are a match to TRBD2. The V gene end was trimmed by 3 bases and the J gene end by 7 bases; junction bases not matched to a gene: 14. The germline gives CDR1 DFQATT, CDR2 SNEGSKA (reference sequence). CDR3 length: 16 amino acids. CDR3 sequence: CSASAHIGRARNEQFF. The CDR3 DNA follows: TGCAGTGCTAGTGCCCATATCGGGAGGGCCAGGAATGAGCAGTTCTTC.

In DNA, the CDR3 is TGTGCCAGTAGTATGTTCCAAGGAGGGGATGAGCAGTTCTTC. Protein: CASSMFQGGDEQFF. This chain joins TRBV19 and TRBJ2-1, with D possibly matching TRBD2 (6 bases). Trimming took off 3 bases at V and 8 bases at J, with 14 bases between the two ends. This CDR3 comprises 14 residues. The germline gives CDR1 LNHDA, CDR2 SQIVND (reference sequence). The full variable domain, with the rest looked up from reference TRBV19 and TRBJ2-1, is DGGITQSPKYLFRKEGQNVTLSCEQNLNHDAMYWYRQDPGQGLRLIYYSQIVNDFQKGDIAEGYSVSREKKESFPLTVTSAQKNPTAFYLCASSMFQGGDEQFFGPGTRLTVL.

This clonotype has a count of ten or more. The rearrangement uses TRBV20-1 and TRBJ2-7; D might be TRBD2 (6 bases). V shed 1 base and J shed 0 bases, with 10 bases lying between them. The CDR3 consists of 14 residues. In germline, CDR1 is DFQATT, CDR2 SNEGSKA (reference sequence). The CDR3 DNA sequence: TGCAGTGCTAGAGTGGGGAGGAGCTCCTACGAGCAGTACTTC. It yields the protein CSARVGRSSYEQYF.

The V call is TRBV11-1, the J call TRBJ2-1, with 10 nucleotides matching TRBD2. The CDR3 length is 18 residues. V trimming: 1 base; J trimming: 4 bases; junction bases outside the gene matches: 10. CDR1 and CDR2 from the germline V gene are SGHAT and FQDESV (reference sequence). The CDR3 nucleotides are TGTGCCAGCAGCTTAGGTGGTAGCGGGAGGCTCAGGTACAATGAGCAGTTCTTC. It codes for CASSLGGSGRLRYNEQFF.

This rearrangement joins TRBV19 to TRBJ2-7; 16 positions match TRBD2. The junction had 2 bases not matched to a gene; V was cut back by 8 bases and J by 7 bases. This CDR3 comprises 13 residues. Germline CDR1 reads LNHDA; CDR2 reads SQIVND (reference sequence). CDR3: CASGTSGRGEQYF. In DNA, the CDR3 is TGTGCCAGTGGGACTAGCGGGAGGGGTGAGCAGTACTTC. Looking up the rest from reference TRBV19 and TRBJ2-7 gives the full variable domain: DGGITQSPKYLFRKEGQNVTLSCEQNLNHDAMYWYRQDPGQGLRLIYYSQIVNDFQKGDIAEGYSVSREKKESFPLTVTSAQKNPTAFYLCASGTSGRGEQYFGPGTRLTVT.

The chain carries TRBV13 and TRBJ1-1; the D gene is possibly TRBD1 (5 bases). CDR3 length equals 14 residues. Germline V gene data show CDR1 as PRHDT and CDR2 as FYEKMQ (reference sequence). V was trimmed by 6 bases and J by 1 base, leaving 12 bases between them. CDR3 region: CASSADSSNTEAFF. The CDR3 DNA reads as TGTGCCAGCAGTGCCGACAGTTCGAACACTGAAGCTTTCTTT.

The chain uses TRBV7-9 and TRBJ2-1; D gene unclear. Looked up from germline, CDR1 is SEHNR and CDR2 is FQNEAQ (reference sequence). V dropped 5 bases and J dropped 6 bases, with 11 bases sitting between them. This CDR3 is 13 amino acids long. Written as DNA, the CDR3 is TGTGCCAGCAGCCAAGTTATTGGCAATGAGCAGTTCTTC. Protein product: CASSQVIGNEQFF.

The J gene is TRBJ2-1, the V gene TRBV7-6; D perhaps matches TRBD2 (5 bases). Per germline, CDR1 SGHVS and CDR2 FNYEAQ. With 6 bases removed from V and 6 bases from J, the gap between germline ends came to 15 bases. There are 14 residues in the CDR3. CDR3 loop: CASRRVGQGNEQFF. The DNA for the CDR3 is TGTGCCAGCAGGAGGGTGGGCCAAGGCAATGAGCAGTTCTTC.

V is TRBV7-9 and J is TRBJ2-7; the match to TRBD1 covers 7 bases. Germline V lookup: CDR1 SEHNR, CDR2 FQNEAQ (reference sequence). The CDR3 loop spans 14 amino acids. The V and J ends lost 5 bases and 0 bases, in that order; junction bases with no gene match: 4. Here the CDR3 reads CASSLTGPSYEQYF. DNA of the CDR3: TGTGCCAGCAGCCTGACAGGGCCCTCCTACGAGCAGTACTTC.

The CDR3 loop reads CASSGSGKARSTDTQYF. CDR3 sequence (DNA): TGTGCCAGCAGTGGTAGCGGGAAGGCCAGAAGCACAGATACGCAGTATTTT. The chain uses TRBV5-4 and TRBJ2-3, with 8 bases fitting TRBD2. The CDR3 is made up of 17 amino acids. In germline, CDR1 is SGHNT, CDR2 YYREEE (reference sequence). Unmatched junction bases numbered 11, after V lost 5 bases and J lost 0 bases.

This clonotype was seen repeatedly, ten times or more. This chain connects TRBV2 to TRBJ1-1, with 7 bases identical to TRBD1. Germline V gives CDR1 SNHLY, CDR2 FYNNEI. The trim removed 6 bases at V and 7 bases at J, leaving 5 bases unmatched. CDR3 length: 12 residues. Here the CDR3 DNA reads TGTGCCAGCAGGGATGACAGGGTTGAAGCTTTCTTT. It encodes CASRDDRVEAFF.

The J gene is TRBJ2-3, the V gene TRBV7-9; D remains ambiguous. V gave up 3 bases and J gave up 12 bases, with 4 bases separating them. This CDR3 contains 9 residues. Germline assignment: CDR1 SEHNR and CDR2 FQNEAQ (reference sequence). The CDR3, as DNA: TGTGCCAGCAGCTTGAGCCAGTATTTT. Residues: CASSLSQYF.

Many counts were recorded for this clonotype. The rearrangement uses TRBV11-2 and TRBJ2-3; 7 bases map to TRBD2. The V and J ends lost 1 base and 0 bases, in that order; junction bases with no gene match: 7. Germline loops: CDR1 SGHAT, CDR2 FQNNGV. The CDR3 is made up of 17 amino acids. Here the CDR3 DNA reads TGTGCCAGCAGCTTAGTACCTAGCGGTCCAAGCACAGATACGCAGTATTTT. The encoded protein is CASSLVPSGPSTDTQYF.

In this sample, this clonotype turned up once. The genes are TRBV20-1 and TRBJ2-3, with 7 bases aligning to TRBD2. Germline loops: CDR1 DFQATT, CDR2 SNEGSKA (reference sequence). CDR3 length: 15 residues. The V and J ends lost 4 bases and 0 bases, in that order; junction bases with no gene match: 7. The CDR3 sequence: CSATERGASTDTQYF. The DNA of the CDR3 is TGCAGTGCTACCGAGCGGGGCGCTAGCACAGATACGCAGTATTTT.

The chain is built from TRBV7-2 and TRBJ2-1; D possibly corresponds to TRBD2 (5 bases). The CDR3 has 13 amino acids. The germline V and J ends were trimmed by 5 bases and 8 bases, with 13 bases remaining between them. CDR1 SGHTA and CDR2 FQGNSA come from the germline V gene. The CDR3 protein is CASSPYTSDEQFF. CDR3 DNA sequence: TGTGCCAGCAGCCCATACACTAGTGATGAGCAGTTCTTC.